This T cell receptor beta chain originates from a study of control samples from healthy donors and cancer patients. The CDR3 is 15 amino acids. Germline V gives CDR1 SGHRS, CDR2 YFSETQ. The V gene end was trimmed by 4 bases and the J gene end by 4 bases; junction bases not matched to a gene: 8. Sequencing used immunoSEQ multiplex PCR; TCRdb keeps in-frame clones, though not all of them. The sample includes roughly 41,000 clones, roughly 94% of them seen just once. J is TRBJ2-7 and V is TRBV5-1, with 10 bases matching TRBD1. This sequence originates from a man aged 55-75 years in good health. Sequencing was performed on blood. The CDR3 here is CASSITGTGVYEQYF. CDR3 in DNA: TGCGCCAGCAGCATTACCGGGACAGGGGTTTACGAGCAGTACTTC.